This T cell receptor (beta chain) is from a study of shared clonotypes between healthy human individuals (dated by TCRdb to between 2020 and 2021). Regarding the complete study: Three men and a couple of women, aged 18 to 49 years, made up the cohort. For each donor, CD4 naive and CD4 memory were each run on three plates, CD8 naive on two plates, and CD8 memory on one plate. To estimate repertoire size and how much clonotype sharing occurs between individuals, the study deeply sequenced the blood TCR repertoires of about five healthy adults. To increase sequencing depth and limit assay-specific biases, different laboratories used diverse techniques to prepare libraries and sequence TCR repertoires. Each donor's leukapheresis produced roughly between roughly 0.85 and 9 billion PBMCs. Paper-wide results and their limitations: Pairwise subsampling led to the expectation that sequencing depth would affect the degree of clonotype sharing among donors. Because the study included a small number of donors, the genetic and exposure-history diversity represented was limited. Only blood was sampled, and tissue TCR repertoires likely differ from those in blood. Larger estimated clonotype richness was generally found for naive subsets than for memory subsets. Clonotypes shared by all four sorted-subset donors showed higher generation probabilities than non-shared clonotypes. Incomplete sequencing was indicated by rarefaction of sorted-subset datasets, despite the large sequencing depth. Sharing across a few donors was observed for about 5% of naive CD4, over 3% of naive CD8, over 2% of memory CD4, and roughly 0.4% of memory CD8 clonotypes.

TCR CDR3 regions were amplified from genomic DNA by multiplex PCR using the deep immunoSEQ assay. Genomic DNA extracted from each cell subset was distributed evenly over all wells of several immunoSEQ 96-well plates, and each plate served as one replicate. For sorted subsets, about 0.2 ug genomic DNA, equal to about 30,000 T cell genomes, was loaded into each replicate PCR. The purified libraries were quantified using a Qubit 3.0 fluorometer, sized with a Bioanalyzer 2100, and then quantified again using the KAPA Library Quantification kit. A separate single-read 150-cycle Illumina NextSeq 550 flow cell was used to sequence each immunoSEQ 96-well plate. In the paper's pipeline: Because the immunoSEQ output included only junctional sequences and no quality scores, the filtering could not be the same as the filtering used for full-length reads. To assign V/J genes and CDR3, sequences were annotated against IMGT germline references using PyIR, a Python wrapper for IgBLAST v1.9. Any read was removed if the V/J assignment was weak (E-value above 1e-6), the CDR3 was missing, or the read contained stop codons, out-of-frame junctions, or ambiguous translated residues. V3J clonotypes were defined as sequences sharing the same inferred V gene, J gene, and CDR3 amino acid sequence. Percentage overlap between repertoires was calculated by dividing the number of shared unique clonotypes by the size of the smaller repertoire. RTK rarefaction, the Chao1 estimator, and Recon v2.1 estimates of unobserved clonotypes were used to assess repertoire richness. Generation probabilities for all TCRbeta clonotypes obtained by the gDNA method from a few donors were computed using OLGA. TCRdb's version of the immuneACCESS table is confined to in-frame rearrangements and falls short of the full clone set. An unresolved V gene accounts for under half of the shortfall where checked; the remainder is of unknown origin. For V, J and clone size, that table is used; D and trimming come from the DNA. This sample has about 330,000 clones in its table, and 74% of those were observed once. 10% of the sample is taken by the ten largest.

The CDR3 sequence holds 16 residues, the cysteine and phenylalanine included. Just CDR3 DNA is preserved here, 48 bases in frame from base 1. The germline V gene supplies CDR1 KGHSH and CDR2 LQKENI. Compared with germline, V lacks 2 bases and J lacks 1 base; bases without a gene match: 2. This clone has more than one count but fewer than ten. The target of this receptor is not known. No qualities accompany the bases; no much larger clone lies one base away. Other DNA sequences in this sample translate to the same CDR3. Donors were healthy HIV-negative adults with no recently reported acute infections or vaccinations. All donors were Caucasian adults living in Nashville, Tennessee, USA. CD4+ T cells were enriched by magnetic negative selection, after which naive cells were positively selected on CD45RA and the negative fraction was taken as the memory subset. Blood was obtained by leukapheresis, after which PBMCs were separated by Ficoll-Histopaque density gradient centrifugation and cryopreserved in liquid nitrogen vapor phase. Purity and quantity of every magnetically sorted T cell population were checked by analytical flow cytometry. Genomic DNA was isolated from every sorted fraction and measured by UV absorbance on a Nanodrop 2000c.

This chain is built from TRBV18 and TRBJ2-2; the central 9 bases match TRBD2. This receptor was taken from a man aged 25-45 years in good health. The specimen was memory CD4+ T cells sorted from blood. The cell subset or site label of this sample denotes: CD45RA-negative fraction. CDR3 protein: CASSPTSGLNTGELFF. Here is the DNA: TGTGCCAGCTCACCAACTAGCGGGCTGAACACCGGGGAGCTGTTTTTT.